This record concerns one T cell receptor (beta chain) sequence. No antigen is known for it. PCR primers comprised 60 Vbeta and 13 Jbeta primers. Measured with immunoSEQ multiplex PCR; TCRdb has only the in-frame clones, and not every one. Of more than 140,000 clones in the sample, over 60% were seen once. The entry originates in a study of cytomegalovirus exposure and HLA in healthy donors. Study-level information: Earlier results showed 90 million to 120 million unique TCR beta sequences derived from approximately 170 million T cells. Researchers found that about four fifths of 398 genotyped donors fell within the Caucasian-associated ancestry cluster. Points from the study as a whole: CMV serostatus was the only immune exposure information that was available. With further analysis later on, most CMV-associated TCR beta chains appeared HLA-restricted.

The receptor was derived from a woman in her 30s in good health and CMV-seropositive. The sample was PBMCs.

Here the CDR3 DNA reads TGCGCCAGCAGCTTGGTCGGGGTTAGGCAGTTCTTC. Its protein is CASSLVGVRQFF. The chain couples TRBV5-1 to TRBJ2-1; TRBD2 is a possible D gene (5 bases). This CDR3 contains 12 residues. Trimming stripped 0 bases from V and 12 bases from J, with 10 bases between. CDR1 and CDR2 from the germline V gene are SGHRS and YFSETQ.